The 30 T cell receptor beta chains below come from one sample, sequenced in a study of T cell repertoires in cytomegalovirus infection. TCRdb analysed the reads with MiXCR anew, one entry per CDR3 protein. Among around 450,000 distinct CDR3 sequences listed, 11% were seen once. What was sequenced was PBMCs. The receptors were gathered from a human donor in good health (CMV status not recorded). Some clones in this sample may be carry-over from other donors' samples.

The rearrangement joins TRBV4-2 to TRBJ2-5, with a weak D call TRBD1 (5 bases). V shed 0 bases and J shed 5 bases, with 13 bases lying between them. The CDR3 loop spans 15 amino acids. The germline gives CDR1 LGHNA, CDR2 YNFKEQ. For the CDR3, the DNA is TGTGCCAGCAGCCAAGAGGGGCGGACAAGGGAGACCCAGTACTTC. This translates into CASSQEGRTRETQYF.

In its sample, this clonotype was seen a few times. The gene calls are TRBV29-1 and TRBJ1-4; 8 bases fit TRBD1. The V segment lost 3 bases and the J segment 8 bases; nucleotides outside the gene matches: 2. Germline assignment: CDR1 SQVTM and CDR2 ANQGSEA. The CDR3 is 12 residues long. The CDR3 spells CSVDRGQEKLFF. CDR3 in DNA: TGCAGCGTTGACAGGGGGCAGGAAAAACTGTTTTTT.

This clonotype was counted ten times or more. The rearrangement joins TRBV7-9 to TRBJ2-7; no clear D. The germline V gene has CDR1 SEHNR and CDR2 FQNEAQ (reference sequence). CDR3 length: 12 residues. The V gene lost 8 bases and the J gene lost 2 bases, with 10 bases spanning the gap. DNA for the CDR3: TGTGCCAGCGCAAGGCCGACCTACGAGCAGTACTTC. Its translation: CASARPTYEQYF.

This clonotype was observed at least ten times. V is TRBV27 and J is TRBJ1-5; D uncertain. The V gene's germline CDR1 is MNHEY and CDR2 SMNVEV (reference sequence). The V end was cut by 5 bases, the J end by 1 base, with 12 bases between. The CDR3 runs 15 residues. CDR3 bases: TGTGCCAGCAGTAGGGTCGCGAGCAGCAATCAGCCCCAGCATTTT. It specifies CASSRVASSNQPQHF.

There are many counts of this clonotype. This rearrangement joins TRBV12-3 or TRBV12-4 to TRBJ2-2; D ambiguous. The CDR3 is 13 amino acids. The ends were cut back, 10 bases at V and 2 bases at J, with 11 bases in the middle. CDR3 loop: CAILWSNTGELFF. For the CDR3, the DNA is TGTGCCATCTTATGGAGCAACACCGGGGAGCTGTTTTTT.

This clonotype was detected a few times. The rearrangement links TRBV7-9 to TRBJ2-1; TRBD2 matches at 8 bases. This CDR3 comprises 17 residues. Germline CDR1 is SEHNR and CDR2 is FQNEAQ (reference sequence). Trimming removed 4 bases from V and 5 bases from J; junction bases left unmatched: 13. CDR3 DNA: TGTGCCAGCAGCTCGACGAGGGGGACTAGGACAGACAATGAGCAGTTCTTC. Translated: CASSSTRGTRTDNEQFF.

This clonotype was recorded at least ten times. The V call is TRBV19, the J call TRBJ1-1; 7 bases are shared with TRBD1. Germline trimming cut 4 bases from V and 1 base from J; bases unmatched to any gene: 3. The CDR3 has 14 residues. Germline CDR1 LNHDA, CDR2 SQIVND (reference sequence). CDR3: CASSKRQGNTEAFF. CDR3 coding DNA: TGTGCCAGTAGTAAGAGACAGGGGAACACTGAAGCTTTCTTT. Full variable domain (remainder filled in from reference TRBV19 and TRBJ1-1): DGGITQSPKYLFRKEGQNVTLSCEQNLNHDAMYWYRQDPGQGLRLIYYSQIVNDFQKGDIAEGYSVSREKKESFPLTVTSAQKNPTAFYLCASSKRQGNTEAFFGQGTRLTVV.

This clonotype was found many times. The rearrangement uses TRBV6-5 and TRBJ1-1; D may be TRBD1 (6 bases). Germline lookup yields CDR1 MNHEY and CDR2 SVGAGI. V lost 6 bases and J lost 6, with 20 bases in between. This CDR3 contains 15 residues. CDR3 sequence: CASRNPRLGGPEAFF. As DNA, the CDR3 is TGTGCCAGCAGGAATCCCCGTTTGGGGGGCCCTGAAGCTTTCTTT.

This clonotype occurred many times. This chain connects TRBV6-5 to TRBJ1-1; D gene uncertain. Germline CDR1 is MNHEY and CDR2 is SVGAGI. The CDR3 length is 19 residues. Trimming shortened V by 0 bases and J by 1 base, and 21 bases separated the two germline ends. The CDR3 nucleotides read TGTGCCAGCAGTTACTCGAGGGCAGGACTCCCCCAGCGGAACACTGAAGCTTTCTTT. It specifies CASSYSRAGLPQRNTEAFF.

The table lists this clonotype with a few counts. This chain connects TRBV19 to TRBJ1-4; D gene uncertain. This CDR3 is 13 amino acids long. V lost 5 bases and J lost 5, with 9 bases in between. Germline assignment: CDR1 LNHDA and CDR2 SQIVND (reference sequence). DNA for the CDR3: TGTGCCAGTAGTGCAGTGGAAAATGAAAAACTGTTTTTT. Its translation is CASSAVENEKLFF. Full variable domain (outside the CDR3, taken from reference TRBV19 and TRBJ1-4): DGGITQSPKYLFRKEGQNVTLSCEQNLNHDAMYWYRQDPGQGLRLIYYSQIVNDFQKGDIAEGYSVSREKKESFPLTVTSAQKNPTAFYLCASSAVENEKLFFGSGTQLSVL.

Points on this clonotype: The limits of the CDR3 on the DNA are not certain, so only TCRdb's listed CDR3 is given. V and J are TRBV2 and TRBJ2-1; the tabulated D call, TRBD2, remains unverified against the DNA. The CDR3 length equals 18 residues, ends included. CDR1 SNHLY and CDR2 FYNNEI come from the germline V gene. The CDR3 region is CASSTSQGRLANIDEQFF.

The chain employs TRBV29-1 and TRBJ1-1; D ambiguous. V lost 0 bases, J lost 1 base, and 12 bases lay in between. The CDR3 length is 15 residues. Germline V gene lookup returns CDR1 SQVTM and CDR2 ANQGSEA. CDR3 bases: TGCAGCGTTGAAGATAGGGAGACACCGAACACTGAAGCTTTCTTT. Translated: CSVEDRETPNTEAFF.

The chain carries TRBV29-1 and TRBJ2-6, with a possible D match to TRBD2 (5 bases). From germline, CDR1 is SQVTM and CDR2 ANQGSEA. Deletions cut 6 bases from V and 1 base from J, with 10 bases between. The CDR3 contains 14 residues. The CDR3 DNA reads as TGCAGCGTCGTGGAGGTTTCTGGGGCCAACGTCCTGACTTTC. This encodes CSVVEVSGANVLTF.

This clonotype was seen a few times. The rearrangement uses TRBV20-1 and TRBJ1-3; D is uncertain. Trimming took 0 bases from V and 1 from J, leaving 7 bases between them. There are 14 residues in the CDR3. CDR1 and CDR2 (germline): DFQATT, SNEGSKA (reference sequence). The CDR3 bases are TGCAGTGCTAGAGATGGTCAGTCTGGAAACACCATATATTTT. Protein product: CSARDGQSGNTIYF.

A few counts support this clonotype. The rearrangement uses TRBV20-1 and TRBJ1-4; D possibly corresponds to TRBD1 (5 bases). CDR1 and CDR2 (germline): DFQATT, SNEGSKA (reference sequence). V dropped 1 base and J dropped 5 bases, with 14 bases sitting between them. This CDR3 is 15 amino acids long. CDR3 in amino acids: CSARGLPGGNEKLFF. The CDR3 coding sequence is TGCAGTGCTAGAGGACTTCCGGGGGGAAATGAAAAACTGTTTTTT.

This rearrangement joins TRBV19 to TRBJ2-1; 7 bases align to TRBD1. CDR1 and CDR2 (germline): LNHDA, SQIVND (reference sequence). V shed 4 bases and J 6 bases; nucleotides not matched to a gene: 12. This CDR3 contains 16 residues. The CDR3 sequence: CASSSQRDRFTNEQFF. The CDR3 bases are TGTGCCAGTAGTAGCCAAAGGGACAGATTTACCAATGAGCAGTTCTTC.

This clonotype appeared many times. The chain combines TRBV7-6 with TRBJ2-5; D unclear. Trimming cost V 5 bases and J 3 bases, with 10 bases left between them. Per germline, CDR1 SGHVS and CDR2 FNYEAQ. This CDR3 comprises 13 residues. The CDR3 sequence: CASSRGPEETQYF. The CDR3 region has the DNA TGTGCCAGCAGCAGAGGACCAGAAGAGACCCAGTACTTC.

This clonotype was detected many times. The genes are TRBV5-6 and TRBJ2-7, with TRBD1 as a possible D gene (6 bases). The CDR3 sequence is 13 residues long. The germline gives CDR1 SGHDT, CDR2 YYEEEE. V lost 3 bases and J lost 7, with 14 bases in between. The CDR3 DNA reads as TGTGCCAGCAGCTCACAGGGTATGAGAGAGCAGTACTTC. Its protein product is CASSSQGMREQYF.

This clonotype came up many times. The J gene is TRBJ2-1, the V gene TRBV7-9; the match to TRBD2 covers 12 bases. Germline CDR1 is SEHNR and CDR2 is FQNEAQ (reference sequence). This CDR3 spans 18 amino acids. Trimming took 5 bases from V and 4 from J; bases not matched to a gene: 12. The CDR3 bases are TGTGCCAGCAGCGAGGAACTAGCGGGAGGCCGTAATTACAATGAGCAGTTCTTC. Residues: CASSEELAGGRNYNEQFF.

This clonotype has a count of ten or more. The gene calls are TRBV28 and TRBJ2-3; TRBD2 matches at 10 bases. The CDR3 is 20 amino acids. J was trimmed by 1 base and V by 10 bases; bases with no gene match: 23. CDR1 is MDHEN and CDR2 is SYDVKM in the germline V gene. The CDR3 DNA reads TGTGCCAACCTTCTGGCTAGCGGGAGATCGCGCCGGCAAGGCACAGATACGCAGTATTTT. This translates into CANLLASGRSRRQGTDTQYF.

This clonotype has only a few counts. The chain combines TRBV20-1 with TRBJ2-7; 11 bases fit TRBD2. The V gene's germline CDR1 is DFQATT and CDR2 SNEGSKA (reference sequence). The CDR3 loop spans 16 amino acids. J was trimmed by 2 bases and V by 2 bases; bases with no gene match: 8. In DNA, the CDR3 is TGCAGTGCTAGAAAACTAGCGGGAGAAAAACCCTACGAGCAGTACTTC. This sequence encodes CSARKLAGEKPYEQYF.

This clonotype was seen many times. V is TRBV28 and J is TRBJ2-3; 7 bases are a match to TRBD2. Trimming at V came to 3 bases and at J to 4 bases, leaving 13 bases not matched to a gene. Germline V gives CDR1 MDHEN, CDR2 SYDVKM. The CDR3 is made up of 17 amino acids. CDR3: CASSFLLEERDSDTQYF. The DNA for the CDR3 is TGTGCCAGCAGTTTCCTCCTGGAGGAGCGGGACTCAGATACGCAGTATTTT.

This clonotype was recorded a few times. The chain has TRBV5-4 and TRBJ1-6; a weak D match, TRBD1 (6 bases). The ends were cut back, 4 bases at V and 8 bases at J, with 16 bases in the middle. The CDR3 contains 15 residues. Germline V lookup: CDR1 SGHNT, CDR2 YYREEE (reference sequence). This CDR3 is CASSLGGGADSPLHF. Here the CDR3 DNA reads TGTGCCAGCAGCCTGGGTGGGGGGGCGGATTCACCCCTCCACTTT.

This clonotype appeared many times. V is TRBV19 and J is TRBJ1-2; 10 bases agree with TRBD1. J gave up 6 bases and V 7 bases, and 8 bases lay outside the gene matches. Per the germline V gene, CDR1 is LNHDA and CDR2 is SQIVND (reference sequence). This CDR3 has 14 residues. In nucleotides, the CDR3 is TGTGCCAGTAAGACGGGACAGGGGTTAGATGGCTACACCTTC. Its protein is CASKTGQGLDGYTF.

This clonotype has a handful of counts. The chain's CDR3 is CASSQRVYGYTF. Here the CDR3 DNA reads TGTGCCAGCAGCCAAAGGGTCTATGGCTACACCTTC. The rearrangement uses TRBV3-1 and TRBJ1-2; D is unclear. The CDR3 has 12 residues. Trimming shortened V by 2 bases and J by 4 bases, and 5 bases separated the two germline ends. Germline CDR1 reads LGHDT; CDR2 reads YNNKEL (reference sequence). Using reference TRBV3-1 and TRBJ1-2 for the parts outside the CDR3, the full variable domain is DTAVSQTPKYLVTQMGNDKSIKCEQNLGHDTMYWYKQDSKKFLKIMFSYNNKELIINETVPNRFSPKSPDKAHLNLHINSLELGDSAVYFCASSQRVYGYTFGSGTRLTVV.

This clonotype has a handful of counts. The genes are TRBV20-1 and TRBJ1-2; D unresolved. The CDR3 runs to 13 residues. Germline V gene lookup returns CDR1 DFQATT and CDR2 SNEGSKA (reference sequence). V lost 0 bases and J lost 3, with 8 bases in between. The CDR3 sequence is CSARDTSDYGYTF. The CDR3 nucleotides are TGCAGTGCTAGAGATACGTCAGACTATGGCTACACCTTC.

This clonotype has ten or more counts. This chain joins TRBV19 and TRBJ1-1; maybe TRBD1 (5 bases). Germline V gene lookup returns CDR1 LNHDA and CDR2 SQIVND (reference sequence). The CDR3 has 15 residues. Trimming stripped 3 bases from V and 1 base from J, with 12 bases between. As DNA, the CDR3 is TGTGCCAGTAGTATGTCAGGGACCCCGAACACTGAAGCTTTCTTT. It is translated as CASSMSGTPNTEAFF.

This clonotype occurred many times. This could be a read error, since a much larger clone is one nucleotide away. The chain links TRBV7-9 to TRBJ2-7; TRBD2 matches 12 bases. CDR1 SEHNR and CDR2 FQNEAQ come from the germline V gene (reference sequence). The CDR3 length is 14 residues. J gave up 4 bases and V 5 bases, and 3 bases lay outside the gene matches. The DNA for the CDR3 is TGTGCCAGCAGCAAGACTAGCGGGAGATACGAGCAGTACTTC. Translated: CASSKTSGRYEQYF.

This clonotype was recorded many times. The V and J genes are TRBV7-2 and TRBJ1-2, with no clear D. The V end lost 5 bases, the J end lost 3 bases, and 13 bases lay between the germline ends. CDR3 size: 14 residues. The germline V gene has CDR1 SGHTA and CDR2 FQGNSA. CDR3 sequence reads: CASSTTYMDYGYTF. The CDR3 DNA follows: TGTGCCAGCAGCACGACATATATGGACTATGGCTACACCTTC.

This clonotype was observed at least ten times. The chain joins TRBV4-2 to TRBJ2-7, with D perhaps being TRBD1 or TRBD2 (6 bases each). Germline V CDR1 and CDR2: LGHNA, YNFKEQ. The CDR3 is 21 amino acids. Trimming left V 0 bases short and J 6 bases short, with 33 bases between. CDR3: CASSQDRIFEGGPYTLGEQYF. CDR3 DNA: TGTGCCAGCAGCCAAGATCGAATTTTTGAAGGGGGGCCATACACTCTCGGCGAGCAGTACTTC.